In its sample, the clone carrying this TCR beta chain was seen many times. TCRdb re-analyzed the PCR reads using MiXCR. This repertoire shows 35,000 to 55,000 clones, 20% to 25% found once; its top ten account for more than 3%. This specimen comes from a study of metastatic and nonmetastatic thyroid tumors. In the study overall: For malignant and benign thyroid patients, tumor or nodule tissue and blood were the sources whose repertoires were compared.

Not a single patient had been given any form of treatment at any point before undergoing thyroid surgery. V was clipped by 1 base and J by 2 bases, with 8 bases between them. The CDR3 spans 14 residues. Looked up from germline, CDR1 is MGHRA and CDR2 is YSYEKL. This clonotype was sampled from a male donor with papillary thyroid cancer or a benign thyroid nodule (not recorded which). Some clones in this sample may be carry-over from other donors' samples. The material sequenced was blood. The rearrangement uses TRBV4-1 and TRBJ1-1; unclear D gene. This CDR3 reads CASSQVARNTEAFF. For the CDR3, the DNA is TGCGCCAGCAGCCAAGTGGCTAGAAACACTGAAGCTTTCTTT.